This T cell receptor (beta chain) was sequenced for a study of blood T cell repertoires in COVID-19. Germline loops: CDR1 MNHEY, CDR2 SVGEGT. J gave up 5 bases and V 0 bases, and 7 bases lay outside the gene matches. There are 17 residues in the CDR3. Assay used: immunoSEQ multiplex PCR; TCRdb lists only in-frame clones, some missing. The repertoire holds roughly 220,000 clones, with just over 85% as singletons. This receptor was identified in a woman aged 40 to 50 with acute COVID-19. The rearrangement links TRBV6-2 or TRBV6-3 to TRBJ2-5; 12 bases are shared with TRBD2. The specimen sequenced was PBMCs or T cells enriched from blood (not recorded which). CDR3 region: CASSYSILAGGAETQYF. The CDR3 DNA follows: TGTGCCAGCAGTTACTCGATCCTAGCGGGGGGGGCGGAGACCCAGTACTTC.